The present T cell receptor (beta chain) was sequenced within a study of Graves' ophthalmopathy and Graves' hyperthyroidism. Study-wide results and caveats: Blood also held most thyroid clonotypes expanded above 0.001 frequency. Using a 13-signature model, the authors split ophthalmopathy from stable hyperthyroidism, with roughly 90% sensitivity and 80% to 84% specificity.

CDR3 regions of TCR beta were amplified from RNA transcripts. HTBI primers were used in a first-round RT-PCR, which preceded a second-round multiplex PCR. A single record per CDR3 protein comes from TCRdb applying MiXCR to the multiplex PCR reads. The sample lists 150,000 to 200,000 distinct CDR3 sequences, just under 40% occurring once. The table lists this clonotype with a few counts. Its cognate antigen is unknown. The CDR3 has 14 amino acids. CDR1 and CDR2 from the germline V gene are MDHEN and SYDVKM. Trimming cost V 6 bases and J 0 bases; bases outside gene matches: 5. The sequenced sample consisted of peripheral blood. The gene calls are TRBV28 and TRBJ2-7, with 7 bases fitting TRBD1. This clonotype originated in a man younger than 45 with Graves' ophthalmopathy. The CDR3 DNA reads TGTGCCAGCAGATCCGGGACAGTCTCCTACGAGCAGTACTTC. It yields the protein CASRSGTVSYEQYF. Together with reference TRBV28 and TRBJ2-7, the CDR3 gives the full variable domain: DVKVTQSSRYLVKRTGEKVFLECVQDMDHENMFWYRQDPGLGLRLIYFSYDVKMKEKGDIPEGYSVSREKKERFSLILESASTNQTSMYLCASRSGTVSYEQYFGPGTRLTVT.